The clone carrying this TCR beta chain turned up a few times. Using unique molecular identifiers, the investigators prepared the TCRbeta library. TCRdb processed the PCR reads anew with MiXCR; each CDR3 protein has one entry. The sample consists of some 200,000 distinct CDR3 sequences, roughly 15% of them appearing once. The data are from a study of T-cell reconstitution after alpha-beta-depleted transplantation in children. The CDR3 extends over 16 amino acids. The V and J ends lost 0 bases and 6 bases, in that order; junction bases with no gene match: 8. Germline CDR1 reads MNHEY; CDR2 reads SMNVEV (reference sequence).

This TCR was sampled from a human donor who donated a stem cell graft to a child with acute lymphoblastic leukemia. The genes are TRBV27 and TRBJ1-2; 9 nucleotides match TRBD1. The sequenced sample was PBMCs from the stem cell graft donor, obtained from the stem cell graft. The CDR3 nucleotides are TGTGCCAGCAGTTTATCGATTACAGGGGGCTGGGATGGCTACACCTTC. It yields the protein CASSLSITGGWDGYTF.